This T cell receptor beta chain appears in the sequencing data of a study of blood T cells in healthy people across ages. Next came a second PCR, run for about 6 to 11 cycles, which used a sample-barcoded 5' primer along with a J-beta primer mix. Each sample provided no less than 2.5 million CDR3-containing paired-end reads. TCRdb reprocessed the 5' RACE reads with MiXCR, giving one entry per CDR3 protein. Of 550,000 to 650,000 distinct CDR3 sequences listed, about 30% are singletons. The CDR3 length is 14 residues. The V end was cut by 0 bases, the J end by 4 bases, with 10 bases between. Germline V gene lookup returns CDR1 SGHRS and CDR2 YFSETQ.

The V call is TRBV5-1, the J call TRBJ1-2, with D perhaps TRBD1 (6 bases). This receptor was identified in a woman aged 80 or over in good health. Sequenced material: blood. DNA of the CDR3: TGCGCCAGCAGCTTGGAATCCAGGGGCTATGGCTACACCTTC. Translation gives CASSLESRGYGYTF.